The entry below gives a single T cell receptor (beta chain) sequence along with its context. The sample is drawn from a study of human T cells and chemical hapten exposure. Total RNA was isolated from whole blood that had not been fractionated. There are 13 residues in the CDR3. V lost 7 bases, J lost 1 base, and 10 bases lay in between. Germline V lookup: CDR1 MGHRA, CDR2 YSYEKL. The authors' processing: With a range of about 20,000 to 690,600, the median per sample was around 97,000 TCRs. TCRdb processed the 5' RACE reads anew with MiXCR; each CDR3 protein has one entry. The V and J calls come from TCRdb's annotation, not from the publication. Of 75,000 or so distinct CDR3 sequences in the sample, 15% to 20% are singletons; the top ten hold 6.8%.

This TCR was sampled from a female donor in good health. V gene TRBV4-1 combines with J gene TRBJ1-2, with D uncertain. As DNA, the CDR3 is TGCGCCAGCACCCAGTCTCATAACTATGGCTACACCTTC. Translating it yields CASTQSHNYGYTF.